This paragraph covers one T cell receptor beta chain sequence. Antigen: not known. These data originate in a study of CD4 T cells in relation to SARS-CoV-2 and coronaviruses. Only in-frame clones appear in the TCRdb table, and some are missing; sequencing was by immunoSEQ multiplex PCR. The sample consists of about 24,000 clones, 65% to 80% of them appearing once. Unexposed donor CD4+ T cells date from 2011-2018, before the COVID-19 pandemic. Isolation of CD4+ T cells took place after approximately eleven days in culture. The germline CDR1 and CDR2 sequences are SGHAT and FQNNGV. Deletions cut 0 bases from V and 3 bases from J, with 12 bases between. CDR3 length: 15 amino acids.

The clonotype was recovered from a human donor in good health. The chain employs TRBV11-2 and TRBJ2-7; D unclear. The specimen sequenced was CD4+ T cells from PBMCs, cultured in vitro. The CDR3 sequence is CASSLDLGDHYEQYF. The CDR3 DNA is TGTGCCAGCAGCTTAGATCTAGGCGACCACTACGAGCAGTACTTC.